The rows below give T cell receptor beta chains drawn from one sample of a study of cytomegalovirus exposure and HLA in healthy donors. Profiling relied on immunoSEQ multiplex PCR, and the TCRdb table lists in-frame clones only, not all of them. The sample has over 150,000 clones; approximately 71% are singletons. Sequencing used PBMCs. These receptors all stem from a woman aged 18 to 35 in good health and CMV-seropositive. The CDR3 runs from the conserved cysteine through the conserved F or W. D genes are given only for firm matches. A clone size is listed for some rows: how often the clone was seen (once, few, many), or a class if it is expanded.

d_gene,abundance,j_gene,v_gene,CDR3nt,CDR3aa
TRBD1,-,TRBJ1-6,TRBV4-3,TGCGCCAGCAGCCTAGGGACAGGGAATAATTCACCCCTCCACTTT,CASSLGTGNNSPLHF
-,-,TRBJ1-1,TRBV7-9,TGTTCCAGCAGCTTAGTGACAGGTGAAGCTTTCTTT,CSSSLVTGEAFF
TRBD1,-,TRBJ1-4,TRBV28,TGTGCCAGCAGTCCGCAATACCGGGACAGGATAATCGTTACAACTAATGAAAAACTGTTTTTT,CASSPQYRDRIIVTTNEKLFF
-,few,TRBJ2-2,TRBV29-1,TGCAGCGTCCACGGGGGAGACACCGGGGAGCTGTTTTTT,CSVHGGDTGELFF
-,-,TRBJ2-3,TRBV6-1,TGTGCCAGCAGTGAGACTTCAGATACGCAGTATTTT,CASSETSDTQYF
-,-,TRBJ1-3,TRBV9,TGTGCCAGCAGCGGCGCCGGGGGCTCTGGAAACACCATATATTTT,CASSGAGGSGNTIYF
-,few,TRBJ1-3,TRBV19,TGTGCCAGTAGTATGGGCTTAGAGGGAAACACCATATATTTT,CASSMGLEGNTIYF
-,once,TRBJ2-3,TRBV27,TGTGCCAGCATGTACTTAGATACGCAGTATTTT,CASMYLDTQYF
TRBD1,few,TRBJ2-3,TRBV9,TGTGCCAGCAGCGTAGGGGGGACAGGGACCACAGATACGCAGTATTTT,CASSVGGTGTTDTQYF
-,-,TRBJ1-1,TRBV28,TGTGCCAGCAGTCCCATTGGAACCGGACAGCCGAACACTGAAGCTTTCTTT,CASSPIGTGQPNTEAFF
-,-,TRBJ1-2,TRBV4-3,TGCGCCAGCAGCCAAGATCACATTCCCTCCTATGGCTACACCTTC,CASSQDHIPSYGYTF
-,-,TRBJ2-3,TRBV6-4,TGTGCCAGCAGTGAACTGCCTGGCACAGATACGCAGTATTTT,CASSELPGTDTQYF
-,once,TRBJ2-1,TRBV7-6,TGTGCCAGCAGCTTATCATACGGGAGACAGAGCTCCTACAATGAGCAGTTCTTC,CASSLSYGRQSSYNEQFF
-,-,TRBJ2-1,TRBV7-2,TGTGCCAGCAGCTTCGGGACACAAACCTACAATGAGCAGTTCTTC,CASSFGTQTYNEQFF
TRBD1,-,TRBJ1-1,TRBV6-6,TGTGCCAGCAGTTACCCGACAGGGCCCGACACTGAAGCTTTCTTT,CASSYPTGPDTEAFF
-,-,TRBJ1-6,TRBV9,TGTGCCAGCAGCGTAGACGGACAAGCAAATTCACCCCTCCACTTT,CASSVDGQANSPLHF
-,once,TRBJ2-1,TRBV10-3,TGTGCCATCAGTGAGACCGGACAGCCACCTAATTGTGAGCAGTTCTTC,CAISETGQPPNCEQFF
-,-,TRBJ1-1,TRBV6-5,TGTGCCACCTCCCGGGGGATCATGAACACTGAAGCTTTCTTT,CATSRGIMNTEAFF
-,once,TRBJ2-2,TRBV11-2,TGTGCCAGCAGCTTAGGGAGAGCCCCCGGGGAGCTGTTTTTT,CASSLGRAPGELFF
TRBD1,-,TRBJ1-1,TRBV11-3,TGTGCCAGCAGCATACAGGGGGCCACTGAAGCTTTCTTT,CASSIQGATEAFF
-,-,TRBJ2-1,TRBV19,TGTGCCAGTAGTACCAAACCGGGACTCAGCTCCTACAATGAGCAGTTCTTC,CASSTKPGLSSYNEQFF
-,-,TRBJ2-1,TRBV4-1,TGCGCCAGCAGCCAAGTGGGACTTTACAATGAGCAGTTCTTC,CASSQVGLYNEQFF
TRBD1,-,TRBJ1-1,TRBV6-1,TGTGCCAGCACCCGTCCCGGGACAGTGTTTAGTGAAGCTTTCTTT,CASTRPGTVFSEAFF
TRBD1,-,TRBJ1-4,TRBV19,TGTGCCAGTAGTCCATTTTCTGGGGACAGTCATTCGGAAAAACTGTTTTTT,CASSPFSGDSHSEKLFF
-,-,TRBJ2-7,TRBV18,TGTGCCAGCTCACCGGGGATAGCGAGGCGCTCCTACGAGCAGTACTTC,CASSPGIARRSYEQYF
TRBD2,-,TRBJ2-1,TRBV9,TGTGCCAGCAGCGGTGGACTAGCGGGGGATCGTGAGCAGTTCTTC,CASSGGLAGDREQFF
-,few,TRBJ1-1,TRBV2,TGTGCCAGCAGGCCAGGGTGGGGGCAGGCTGAAGCTTTCTTT,CASRPGWGQAEAFF
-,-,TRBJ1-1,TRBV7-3,TGTGCCAGCAGCCCCGGAGGGAACACTGAAGCTTTCTTT,CASSPGGNTEAFF
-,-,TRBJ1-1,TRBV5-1,TGCGCCAGCAGCTTGGCCAACTCGAACACTGAAGCTTTCTTT,CASSLANSNTEAFF
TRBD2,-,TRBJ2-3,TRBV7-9,TGTGCCAGCAGCTTAGAGAGCGGGGCCACAGATACGCAGTATTTT,CASSLESGATDTQYF
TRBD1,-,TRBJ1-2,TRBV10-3,TGTGCCACCCTCTCGCACAGGGGGCTCGACTATGGCTACACCTTC,CATLSHRGLDYGYTF
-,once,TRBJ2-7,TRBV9,TGTGCCAGCAGCGTATCGATGCGGCCTAACGAGCAGTACTTC,CASSVSMRPNEQYF
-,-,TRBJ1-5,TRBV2,TGTGCCAGCAGTGTCAACAGAAATCAGCCCCAGCATTTT,CASSVNRNQPQHF
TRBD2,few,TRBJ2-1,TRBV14,TGTGCCAGCAGCCAAGATCGGAAAGTAGGACTAGCGGGGTTCTACAATGAGCAGTTCTTC,CASSQDRKVGLAGFYNEQFF
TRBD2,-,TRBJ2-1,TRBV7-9,TGTGCCAGCCGAGGGAGCGGGGGTGGAAATGAGCAGTTCTTC,CASRGSGGGNEQFF
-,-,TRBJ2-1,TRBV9,TGTGCCAGCAGCGCCTCTTGGTACACGGGAACCGATGAGCAGTTCTTC,CASSASWYTGTDEQFF
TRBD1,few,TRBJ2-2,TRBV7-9,TGTGCCAGCAGCTCCCGACAGGGGGACACCGGGGAGCTGTTTTTT,CASSSRQGDTGELFF
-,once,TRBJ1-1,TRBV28,TGTGCCAGCAGTAAACCCCTCGGGGTGGGAGCTTTCTTT,CASSKPLGVGAFF
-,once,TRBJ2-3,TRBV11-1,TGTGCCAGCAGCCTCCCCCGCACAGATACGCAGTATTTT,CASSLPRTDTQYF
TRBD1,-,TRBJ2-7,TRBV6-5,TGTGCCAGCAGTTACCAGGGGGCCTCCTACGAGCAGTACTTC,CASSYQGASYEQYF
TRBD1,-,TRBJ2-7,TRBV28,TGTGCCAGCAGTGGGCGGACAGGGAGTTCCGAGCAGTACTTC,CASSGRTGSSEQYF
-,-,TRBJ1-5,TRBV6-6,TGTGCCAGCAGTTATGTGCAGGGAAGGGAGCCCCAGCATTTT,CASSYVQGREPQHF